This is a list of T cell receptor beta chains from one sample in a study of blood T cell repertoires in COVID-19. Using immunoSEQ multiplex PCR, the repertoire was profiled, and TCRdb retains in-frame clones only, with some absent. Here the sample spans roughly 68,000 clones, over 75% being singletons. Sequences were obtained from peripheral blood. These receptors were collected from a man aged 50 to 60 with acute or convalescent COVID-19. The CDR3 runs from the conserved cysteine through the conserved F or W. The D gene is left open where the match is weak.

J: TRBJ2-7
D: -
V: TRBV2
CDR3: CASSPGAGSYEQYF

J: TRBJ1-1
D: -
V: TRBV9
CDR3: CASSEGGNTEAFF

J: TRBJ1-1
D: -
V: TRBV19
CDR3: CASSIRGRDTEAFF

J: TRBJ2-5
D: -
V: TRBV5-5
CDR3: CASSASTGSGRETQYF

J: TRBJ2-3
D: TRBD2
V: TRBV9
CDR3: CASSATSGGANTQYF

J: TRBJ2-3
D: TRBD1
V: TRBV10-3
CDR3: CAISGTGSTDTQYF

J: TRBJ1-3
D: TRBD1
V: TRBV3-1/TRBV3-2
CDR3: CASSPTGAGNTIYF

J: TRBJ2-1
D: -
V: TRBV4-2
CDR3: CASSQEGGPNNEQFF

J: TRBJ2-7
D: -
V: TRBV19
CDR3: CASSIGRAGYEQYF

J: TRBJ2-2
D: TRBD2
V: TRBV7-3
CDR3: CASSEYGTSGLVGELFF

J: TRBJ1-4
D: TRBD1
V: TRBV10-3
CDR3: CAISNRDRDTNEKLFF

J: TRBJ2-5
D: TRBD2
V: TRBV6-2/TRBV6-3
CDR3: CASSSPYAGVRTQYF

J: TRBJ1-1
D: -
V: TRBV29-1
CDR3: CSFSPTRYTEAFF

J: TRBJ2-1
D: TRBD1
V: TRBV19
CDR3: CASKVWDRGGNEQFF

J: TRBJ1-2
D: -
V: TRBV4-1
CDR3: CASSHEGDRGSYGYTF

J: TRBJ2-7
D: TRBD1
V: TRBV29-1
CDR3: CSVGRQGSYEQYF

J: TRBJ2-3
D: -
V: TRBV6-5
CDR3: CASSYGLPTDTQYF

J: TRBJ1-1
D: -
V: TRBV5-8
CDR3: CATPTTQLNTEAFF

J: TRBJ2-3
D: TRBD2
V: TRBV10-2
CDR3: CASSTRSSGGKDTQYF